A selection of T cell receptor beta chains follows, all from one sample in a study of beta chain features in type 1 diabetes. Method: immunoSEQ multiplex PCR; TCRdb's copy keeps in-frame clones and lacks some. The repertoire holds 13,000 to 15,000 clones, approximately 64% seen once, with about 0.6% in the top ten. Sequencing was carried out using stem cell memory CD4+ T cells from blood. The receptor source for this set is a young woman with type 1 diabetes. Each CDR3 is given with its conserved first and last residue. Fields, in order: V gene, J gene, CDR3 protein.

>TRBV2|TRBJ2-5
CASSRIRTQYF
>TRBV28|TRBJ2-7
CASRVSGSPSKQYF
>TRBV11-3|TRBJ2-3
CASSQEGGRDTQYF
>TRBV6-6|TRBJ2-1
CASSVYGGASYNEQFF
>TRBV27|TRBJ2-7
CASTALAAPYEQYF
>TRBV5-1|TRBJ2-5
CASSGQGIGETQYF
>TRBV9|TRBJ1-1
CASSVAPNTEAFF
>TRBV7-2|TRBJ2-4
CASSFQLEGIQYF
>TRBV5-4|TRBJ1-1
CASSPPGRDTEAFF
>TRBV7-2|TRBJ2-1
CASSLARTTAGGDEQFF
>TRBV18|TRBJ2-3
CASSRNRGSTDTQYF
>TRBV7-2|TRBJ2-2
CASSFPPGGSNTGELFF
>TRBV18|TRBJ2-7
CASSSGTGLTYEQYF
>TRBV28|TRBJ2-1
CASSLWGLAGVNSRFF
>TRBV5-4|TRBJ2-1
CASSPTANSYNEQFF
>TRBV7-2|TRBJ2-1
CASSPTRGTSGRNEQFF
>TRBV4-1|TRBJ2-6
CASSQRGISGANVLTF
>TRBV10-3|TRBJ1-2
CAISEPRHPHYGYTF
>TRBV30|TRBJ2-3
CAWSGYQGVFRDTQYF
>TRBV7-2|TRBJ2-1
CASSLGGTEQFF
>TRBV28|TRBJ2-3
CASSTPAGADTQYF
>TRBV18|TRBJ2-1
CASSPPTSPNSEQFF